Here is one T cell receptor beta chain with its context. After removal of 8 bases from V and 0 bases from J, the junction contained 8 bases not matched to a gene. Germline CDR1 reads SNHLY; CDR2 reads FYNNEI. There are 15 residues in the CDR3. The source of the sample is a study of blood T cell repertoires in COVID-19. Original processing methods: From reference gene primer amplification, estimates of nucleated cell counts were derived. The method was immunoSEQ multiplex PCR; TCRdb's version includes in-frame clones alone and lacks a portion of them. V and J calls and clone size are as listed in that table; D and trimming were resolved from the DNA. The sample carries approximately 380,000 clones, about 89% recorded once. Within 2 weeks of study entry, exposed participants had contacted a PCR-confirmed or clinician-diagnosed COVID-19 case.

The chain carries TRBV2 and TRBJ1-1, with 8 bases fitting TRBD1. This TCR derives from a woman between 35 and 50 years old who had been exposed to COVID-19. The material sequenced was PBMCs or T cells enriched from blood (not recorded which). CDR3 bases: TGTGCCAGCTCTATATCCAGGGGGCTGAACACTGAAGCTTTCTTT. Residues: CASSISRGLNTEAFF.